This T cell receptor beta chain was documented in a study of naive and memory T cell subsets (dated 2017 in TCRdb). Broadly, across the study: An open-source, UMI-based TCR alpha and beta sequencing pipeline was applied to sorted naive and memory peripheral blood T cell subsets. The results of the functional CMV T cell responses matched the IgG serology results in every case. RNA was DNase-treated and reverse transcribed with TCR constant-region primers, mostly using SuperScript III. What the study reported, not specific to this receptor: After error correction, over 95% of naive TCR sequences appeared only once, giving much steeper abundance distributions than memory subsets. A few larger clonotypes were present in naive repertoires, particularly the CD8 repertoires, and these clonotypes were possibly memory cells re-expressing CD45RA. A clonotype was defined as a single alpha or beta chain sequence rather than as a paired alpha/beta receptor. The repertoire findings for the naive and memory subsets could not be validated against a ground truth, as none was available. TCR abundance followed a power law with an exponent that was different for naive and memory subsets but consistent across the three individuals. RNA-based TCR counts may be affected by expression changes linked to T cell activation and differentiation. In both CD4 and CD8 cells, a rise in Gini index and a fall in Shannon and inverse Simpson diversity were observed from naive through CM, EM and EMRA.

From the second PCR step on, the TCR alpha and beta chain libraries were amplified in separate reactions. To determine each donor's CMV status, fresh PBMCs were stimulated overnight with CMV viral lysate, and IFNgamma production from CD4+ T cells was then assessed. CD4 T cells were positively selected using Miltenyi beads, after which CD8 T cells were positively selected from the CD4-negative fraction. Cells stained for CD3, CD4, CD8, CD45RA, CD27 and a live/dead dye were sorted on a BD Aria II into four subsets by CD45RA and CD27. Blood came from three healthy volunteers, each fractionated into CD4 and CD8 T cells and then into four differentiation subsets. Approximately 110 ml of peripheral blood was taken from each donor, and PBMC were separated by density-gradient centrifugation on Ficoll-Paque PLUS. Sorted cells were lysed in RLT buffer, after which RNA was extracted using a Qiagen RNeasy kit and stored at -80 degrees C.

Libraries were constructed by UMI-ligation and nested PCR. The beta constant-region primer was an equimolar mix of two oligonucleotides covering both TRBC1 and TRBC2. The ligated cDNA went through four rounds of PCR with nested alpha and beta constant-region primers together with the SP2 primer. A single-stranded oligonucleotide containing the SP2 primer and a 12-nucleotide UMI was joined to the 3' end of the cDNA by T4 RNA ligase 1. Incubation of the ligation reaction was carried out at 16 degrees C for about 20-25 hours. To avoid over-amplification, PCR2 was usually performed as a SYBR Green qPCR and halted once a predetermined threshold was reached. Agencourt AMPure XP magnetic beads were used for all purifications after the first. Libraries were quantified by Qubit and checked on a TapeStation, where a main peak was expected near 650 bp. Pooled libraries were sequenced on an Illumina MiSeq using v2 2x251 paired-end kits, and typically 1-2 million reads were obtained per sample. Each sample was pooled at approximately 4.3 nM, and about 5-8% PhiX was included to help cluster recognition. The study's own analysis went as follows. V and J genes were assigned to Demultiplexor-processed FASTQ reads by Decombinator through tag matching, with a single base-pair mismatch being allowed. Collapsinator relied on UMIs to fix sequencing errors as well as frequency errors caused by PCR heterogeneity. CDR3Translator translated TCRs and extracted CDR3s from the conserved cysteine to the FGXG phenylalanine, flagging non-productive sequences. Repertoires were subsampled to equal numbers of UMI-defined TCRs before Gini, Shannon entropy and inverse Simpson indices were calculated. Clonotype abundance distributions were fitted to a power law by maximum likelihood within the linear range. Similar UMI counts, unique TCR numbers and clonal distributions were obtained with the pipeline and with MIGEC on one naive CD8 sample. In one analysis, naive TCRs also found in any memory subset of the same donor were removed from the naive repertoire. Repertoires were searched for some 7,000 CMV-associated CDR3 sequences compiled from VDJdb and a published dataset. The public reads were quality trimmed at Q25 with fastp and then assembled into clones with MiXCR by TCRdb, keeping productive beta chains. Rows with a matching CDR3 protein are joined into one entry that keeps the most common DNA and genes. The V and J calls reflect TCRdb's pipeline rather than the authors' work. Recorded for this sample are roughly 100,000 distinct CDR3 sequences; around 10% of them occurred a single time. The top ten clones comprise 0.12% to 0.15% of the sample.

The CDR3 has 15 amino acids, counting the end cysteine and phenylalanine. Of the read, only the CDR3 DNA is kept; its 45 bases are in frame from base 1. Relative to germline, V is 7 bases shorter and J is 3 bases shorter, with 16 bases between their ends. From a lookup of the germline V gene, CDR1 and CDR2 are MNHEY and SVGEGT. This clonotype was seen repeatedly, ten times or more. This clone's antigen is unknown. No qualities accompany the bases; no much larger clone lies one base away. This receptor was identified in a human donor in good health. Sequenced material: naive CD4+ T cells from blood. Per the publication, the cell subset or site label means: naive T cells, CD45RA high CD27+. The chain employs TRBV6-2 or TRBV6-3 and TRBJ2-1, with TRBD1 tentatively as D gene (6 bases match). In nucleotide form, the sequence is TGTGCCAGCACCACCAGGGGAAAACTCTACAATGAGCAGTTCTTC. Its translation is CASTTRGKLYNEQFF.